Described below is a single T cell receptor (beta chain) sequence and its context. Its antigen is not identified. The data were obtained in a study of cytomegalovirus exposure and HLA in healthy donors. This CDR3 is built from 14 residues. The germline gives CDR1 SGHDT, CDR2 YYEEEE. V trimming: 6 bases; J trimming: 6 bases; junction bases outside the gene matches: 7. Overall study findings and caveats: In an earlier analysis, productive rearrangement rates for most beta V segments clustered near 87% or 30%.

PCR amplification relied on 60 Vbeta primers (plus 13 Jbeta primers). Using immunoSEQ multiplex PCR, the repertoire was profiled, and TCRdb retains in-frame clones only, with some absent. The sample records some 100,000 clones, roughly three quarters being singletons. This sequence originates from a female donor in good health and CMV-seropositive. The sample consisted of PBMCs. The rearrangement joins TRBV5-6 to TRBJ2-1; TRBD1 matches 9 bases. The CDR3 protein is CASTPRDRVNEQFF. The CDR3 coding sequence is TGTGCCAGCACCCCCCGGGACAGGGTCAATGAGCAGTTCTTC.